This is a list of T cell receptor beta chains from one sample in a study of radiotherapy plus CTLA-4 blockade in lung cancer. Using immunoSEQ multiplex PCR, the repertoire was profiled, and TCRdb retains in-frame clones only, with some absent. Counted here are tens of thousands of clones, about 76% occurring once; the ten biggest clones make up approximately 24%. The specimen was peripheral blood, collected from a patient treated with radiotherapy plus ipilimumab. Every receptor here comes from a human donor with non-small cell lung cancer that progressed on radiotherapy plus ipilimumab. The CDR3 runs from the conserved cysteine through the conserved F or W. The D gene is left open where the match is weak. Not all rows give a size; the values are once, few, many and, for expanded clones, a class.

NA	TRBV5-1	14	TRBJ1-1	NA	CASSLAGTGTEAFF	TGCGCCAGCAGCTTGGCGGGGACGGGCACTGAAGCTTTCTTT
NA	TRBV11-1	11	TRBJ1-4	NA	CASSLGEKLFF	TGTGCCAGCAGCTTAGGAGAAAAACTGTTTTTT
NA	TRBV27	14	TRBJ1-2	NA	CASSVLGGPGGYTF	TGTGCCAGCAGTGTTCTCGGGGGGCCGGGTGGCTACACCTTC
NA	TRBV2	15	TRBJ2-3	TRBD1	CATRTGGAGTDTQYF	TGTGCCACCCGGACAGGGGGCGCGGGGACAGATACGCAGTATTTT
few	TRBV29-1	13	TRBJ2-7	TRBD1	CSVEMGQGYEQYF	TGCAGCGTTGAAATGGGACAGGGGTACGAGCAGTACTTC
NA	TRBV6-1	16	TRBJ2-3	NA	CASSEFIWGLGDTQYF	TGTGCTAGCAGTGAATTTATCTGGGGGCTTGGAGATACGCAGTATTTT
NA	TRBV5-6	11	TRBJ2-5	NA	CASSLVETQYF	TGTGCCAGCAGCTTGGTAGAGACCCAGTACTTC
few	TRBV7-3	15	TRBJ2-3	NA	CASSLSHSGTDTQYF	TGTGCCAGCAGCTTAAGTCACAGTGGCACAGATACGCAGTATTTT
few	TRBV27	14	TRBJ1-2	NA	CASSLKGSFYGYTF	TGTGCCAGCAGTTTAAAGGGGTCCTTCTATGGCTACACCTTC
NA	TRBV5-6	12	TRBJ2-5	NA	CASRVRRETQYF	TGTGCCAGCAGAGTTAGAAGAGAGACCCAGTACTTC